This entry describes one T cell receptor beta chain. This specimen comes from a study of cytomegalovirus exposure and HLA in healthy donors. Profiling relied on immunoSEQ multiplex PCR, and the TCRdb table lists in-frame clones only, not all of them. The repertoire has about 190,000 clones, roughly 82% of them found once; the top ten carry approximately 7%. The CDR3 covers 16 residues. V gave up 1 base and J gave up 3 bases; unmatched junction bases: 4. The germline CDR1 and CDR2 sequences are SQVTM and ANQGSEA. Input material: PBMCs. This TCR was sampled from a man aged 18 to 29 in good health and CMV-seropositive. This chain connects TRBV29-1 to TRBJ2-1; 12 bases are shared with TRBD2. Here the CDR3 DNA reads TGCAGCGTTGAAGGGTCACTAGCGGGAGGCTACAATGAGCAGTTCTTC. This gives the protein CSVEGSLAGGYNEQFF.